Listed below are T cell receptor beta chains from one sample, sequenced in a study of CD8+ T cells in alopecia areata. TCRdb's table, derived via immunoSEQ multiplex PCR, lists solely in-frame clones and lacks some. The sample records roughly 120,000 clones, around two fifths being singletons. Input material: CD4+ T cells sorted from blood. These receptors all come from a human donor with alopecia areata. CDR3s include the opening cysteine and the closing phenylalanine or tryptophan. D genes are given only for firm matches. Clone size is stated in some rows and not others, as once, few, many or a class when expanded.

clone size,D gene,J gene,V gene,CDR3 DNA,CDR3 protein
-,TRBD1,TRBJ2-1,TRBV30,TGTGCCTGGAGTCGGGACAGGGTACATGAGCAGTTCTTC,CAWSRDRVHEQFF
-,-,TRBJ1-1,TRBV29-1,TGCAGCGGGGGGGTCCTTGCAGACACTGAAGCTTTCTTT,CSGGVLADTEAFF
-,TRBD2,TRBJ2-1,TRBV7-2,TGTGCCAGCAGCTTGCAGGGCGGGGGGGCTTACAATGAGCAGTTCTTC,CASSLQGGGAYNEQFF
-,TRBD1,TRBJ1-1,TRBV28,TGTGCCAGCTCCAAGGGGGCTTCCATGAACACTGAAGCTTTCTTT,CASSKGASMNTEAFF
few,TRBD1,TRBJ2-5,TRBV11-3,TGTGCCAGCAACCTTTGGGACAGCCAAGAGACCCAGTACTTC,CASNLWDSQETQYF
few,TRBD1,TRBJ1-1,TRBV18,TGTGCCAGCTCACAGGGGGCGAGTACTGAAGCTTTCTTT,CASSQGASTEAFF
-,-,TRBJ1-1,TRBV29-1,TGCAGCGTTGAACAGGTGAACACTGAAGCTTTCTTT,CSVEQVNTEAFF
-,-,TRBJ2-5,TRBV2,TGTGCCAGCAGTGAGGTGTCCCAGTACTTC,CASSEVSQYF
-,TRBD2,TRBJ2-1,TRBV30,TGTGCCTGGTTAGGACTAGCGGGGTACAATGAGCAGTTCTTC,CAWLGLAGYNEQFF
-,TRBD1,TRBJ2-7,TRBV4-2,TGTGCCAGCAGCCAAGAACGAGACAGGGCCTACGAGCAGTACTTC,CASSQERDRAYEQYF
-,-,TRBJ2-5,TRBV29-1,TGCAGCGTTGATCTAAACCGGGTAGGAGAGACCCAGTACTTC,CSVDLNRVGETQYF
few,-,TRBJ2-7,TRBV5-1,TGCGCCAGCAGCTTGGGCTCCCCTGAGGGCGAGCAGTACTTC,CASSLGSPEGEQYF
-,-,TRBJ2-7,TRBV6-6,TGTGCCAGCAACGAACTGGGGCGGGGTGCCTACGAGCAGTACTTC,CASNELGRGAYEQYF
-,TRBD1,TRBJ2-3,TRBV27,TGTGCCAGCAGTAAGGACAGGGGGGTAATTACGCAGTATTTT,CASSKDRGVITQYF
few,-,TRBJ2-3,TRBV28,TGTGCCAGCAGTTTGGCCCAAGATACGCAGTATTTT,CASSLAQDTQYF
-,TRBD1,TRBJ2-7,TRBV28,TGTGCCAGCAAACGACAGGGGGCTCAAGAGCAGTACTTC,CASKRQGAQEQYF
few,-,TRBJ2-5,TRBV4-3,TGCGCCAGCAGCCAAGACTTCTCCGTGGAGACCCAGTACTTC,CASSQDFSVETQYF
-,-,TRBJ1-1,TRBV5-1,TGCGCCAGCGGGGAGGACGGGAACACTGAAGCTTTCTTT,CASGEDGNTEAFF
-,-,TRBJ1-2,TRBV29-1,TGCAGCGTTTTTGGGGCAGGGGACTATGGCTACACCTTC,CSVFGAGDYGYTF
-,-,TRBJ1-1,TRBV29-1,TGCAGCGTCTCCAGGGACCCCAGTAGCACTGAAGCTTTCTTT,CSVSRDPSSTEAFF
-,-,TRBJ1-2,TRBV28,TGTGCCAGCAGTTCCCCAGGTTATGGCTACACCTTC,CASSSPGYGYTF
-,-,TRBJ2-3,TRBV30,TGTGCCTGGAGTGTAGGCCCCGAGAGGTATTTT,CAWSVGPERYF